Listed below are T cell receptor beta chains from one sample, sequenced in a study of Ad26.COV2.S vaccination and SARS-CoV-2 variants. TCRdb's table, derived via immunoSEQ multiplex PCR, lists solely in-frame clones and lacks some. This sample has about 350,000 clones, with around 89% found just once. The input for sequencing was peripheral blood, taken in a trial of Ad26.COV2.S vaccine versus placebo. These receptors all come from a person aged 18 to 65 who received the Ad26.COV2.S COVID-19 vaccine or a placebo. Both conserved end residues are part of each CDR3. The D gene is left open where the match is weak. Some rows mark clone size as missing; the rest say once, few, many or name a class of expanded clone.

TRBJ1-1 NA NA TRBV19 TGTGCCAGTACCAACTTTCCCCCCCCGTTGGGGGCTAGCACTGAAGCTTTCTTT CASTNFPPPLGASTEAFF
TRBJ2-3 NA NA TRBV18 TGTGCCAGCTCACCCCGAGGAGGGGACGGCACAGATACGCAGTATTTT CASSPRGGDGTDTQYF
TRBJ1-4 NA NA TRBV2 TGTGCCAGCACCCGGGGTGCAACTAATGAAAAACTGTTTTTT CASTRGATNEKLFF
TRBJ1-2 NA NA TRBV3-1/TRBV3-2 TGTGCCAGCAGCCAAGGGGGAGTCTATGGCTACACCTTC CASSQGGVYGYTF
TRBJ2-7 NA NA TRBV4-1 TGCGCCAGCAGCCAAGACCAGAACTACGAGCAGTACTTC CASSQDQNYEQYF
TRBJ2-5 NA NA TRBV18 TGTGCCAGCTCACACCAGGACGAATCGATAAAGACCCAGTACTTC CASSHQDESIKTQYF
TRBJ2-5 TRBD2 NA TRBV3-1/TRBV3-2 TGTGCCAGCAGCCTCCTCGCAACGGGAGGCAGTGAGACCCAGTACTTC CASSLLATGGSETQYF
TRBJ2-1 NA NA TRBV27 TGTGCCAGCAGTTCTGGAGGGGATGAGCAGTTCTTC CASSSGGDEQFF
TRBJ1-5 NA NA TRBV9 TGTGCCAGCAGCGAGGCGGATAGCAATCAGCCCCAGCATTTT CASSEADSNQPQHF
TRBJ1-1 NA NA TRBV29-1 TGCAGCGTTGGTGGGAGGAGTGAAGCTTTCTTT CSVGGRSEAFF
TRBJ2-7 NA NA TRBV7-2 TGTGCCAGCAGTTCCTACTACGAGCAGTACTTC CASSSYYEQYF
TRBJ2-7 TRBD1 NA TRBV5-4 TGTGCCAGCAGCTCTATGGACAGGGGCGAGTACGAGCAGTACTTC CASSSMDRGEYEQYF
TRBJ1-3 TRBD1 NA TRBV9 TGTGCCAGCAGCGCTTTGACAGGGGCGGGAAACACCATATATTTT CASSALTGAGNTIYF
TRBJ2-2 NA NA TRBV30 TGTGCCTGGAGTCCCTATTTTTCCCGGGAGCTGTTTTTT CAWSPYFSRELFF
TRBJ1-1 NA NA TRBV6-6 TGTGCCAGCAGCAGTAGTCAGTACACTGAAGCTTTCTTT CASSSSQYTEAFF
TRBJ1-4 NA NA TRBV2 TGTGCCAGCAGGTCGGCCTTGGGTGAGGAAAAACTGTTTTTT CASRSALGEEKLFF
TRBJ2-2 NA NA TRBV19 TGTGCCAGTAGTCGGGGTACAGAGACCGGGGAGCTGTTTTTT CASSRGTETGELFF
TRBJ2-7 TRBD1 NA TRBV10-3 TGTGCCATCAGTGAGTCGACAGGGGGCTACGAGCAGTACTTC CAISESTGGYEQYF
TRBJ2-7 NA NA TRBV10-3 TGTGCCATCAGTGAGTCGTTGGTAGGGGGGGAGCAGTACTTC CAISESLVGGEQYF
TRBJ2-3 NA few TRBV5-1 TGCGCCAGCAGCTTGCAGGGGACAGATACGCAGTATTTT CASSLQGTDTQYF